These 29 T cell receptor beta chains were all obtained from the same sample, sequenced in a study of OX40 agonist ivuxolimab in advanced cancers. Data came from immunoSEQ multiplex PCR; TCRdb stores just in-frame clones and leaves some out. The repertoire holds about 99,000 clones, with 90% to 95% as singletons. The sample in question was CD4+ or CD8+ T cells sorted from blood, obtained in a trial of the OX40 agonist ivuxolimab. The receptor source for this set is an adult with an advanced solid tumor such as melanoma, head and neck, liver or kidney cancer.

The V call is TRBV14, the J call TRBJ2-5; 7 positions agree with TRBD2. This CDR3 has 14 amino acids. Germline V gives CDR1 SGHDN, CDR2 FVKESK. The ends lost 6 bases at V and 5 bases at J; junction bases unmatched: 9. The CDR3 sequence is CASREAGEWETQYF. The DNA for the CDR3 is TGTGCCAGCAGAGAGGCGGGAGAATGGGAGACCCAGTACTTC.

The J gene is TRBJ2-1, the V gene TRBV28; a possible D gene is TRBD1 (9 bases). Germline CDR1 is MDHEN and CDR2 is SYDVKM. Trimming took 6 bases from V and 1 from J, leaving 25 bases between them. The CDR3 sequence is 19 residues long. The CDR3 coding sequence is TGTGCCAGCAGCCCCGGGACAGGGCGCCGCGGGAGGTCCTACAATGAGCAGTTCTTC. This encodes CASSPGTGRRGRSYNEQFF.

The V and J genes are TRBV7-2 and TRBJ2-2, with D perhaps matching TRBD1 or TRBD2 (5 bases each). Trimming took off 8 bases at V and 6 bases at J, with 13 bases between the two ends. CDR1 and CDR2 from the germline V gene are SGHTA and FQGNSA. CDR3 size: 13 residues. CDR3 sequence reads: CASQATGPGELFF. In nucleotides, the CDR3 is TGTGCCAGCCAGGCCACGGGACCCGGGGAGCTGTTTTTT.

This chain connects TRBV4-2 to TRBJ2-7; possibly TRBD1 for D (5 bases). The CDR3 consists of 17 residues. With 0 bases removed from V and 4 bases from J, the gap between germline ends came to 19 bases. Per germline, CDR1 LGHNA and CDR2 YNFKEQ. DNA of the CDR3: TGTGCCAGCAGCCAAGATAGCCAGGGCCTACCCGAGTACGAGCAGTACTTC. It translates to CASSQDSQGLPEYEQYF.

CDR3: CASRGRGWGRRFGYTF. CDR3 sequence (DNA): TGTGCCAGCAGGGGAAGAGGCTGGGGGCGCAGGTTTGGCTACACCTTC. The V and J genes are TRBV11-2 and TRBJ1-2, with a weak D call TRBD1 (6 bases). Germline assignment: CDR1 SGHAT and CDR2 FQNNGV. The CDR3 runs 16 residues. Deletions cut 6 bases from V and 7 bases from J, with 24 bases between.

This rearrangement joins TRBV6-1 to TRBJ1-4; 7 bases are shared with TRBD1. CDR1 MNHNS and CDR2 SASEGT come from the germline V gene. Trimming cost V 11 bases and J 1 base; bases outside gene matches: 7. The CDR3 sequence is 14 residues long. As DNA, the CDR3 is TGTGCCGGGGGGTACAGGGGAACTAATGAAAAACTGTTTTTT. Its protein product is CAGGYRGTNEKLFF.

This sequence joins TRBV19 and TRBJ1-5; TRBD1 agrees at 8 bases. Germline CDR1 and CDR2: LNHDA and SQIVND (reference sequence). V lost 5 bases and J lost 2; bases outside the gene matches: 2. The CDR3 is 14 amino acids. The DNA for the CDR3 is TGTGCCAGTAGTGAGACAGGGGGCAATCAGCCCCAGCATTTT. It codes for CASSETGGNQPQHF.

The V and J genes are TRBV4-3 and TRBJ2-2; no clear D. This CDR3 comprises 13 residues. The V end was cut by 0 bases, the J end by 8 bases, with 7 bases between. Germline V CDR1 and CDR2: LGHNA, YSLEER. CDR3 coding DNA: TGCGCCAGCAGCCAAGATTTCTCTGGGGAGCTGTTTTTT. Translated: CASSQDFSGELFF.

The CDR3 coding sequence is TGTGCCAGCAGCTTAGTTGGTCAGGGGGCGACTGAAGCTTTCTTT. It translates to CASSLVGQGATEAFF. The V gene is TRBV7-8, the J gene TRBJ1-1; 8 nucleotides align to TRBD1. V was pared by 1 base and J by 5 bases, with 6 bases of the junction left unmatched. CDR1 is SGHVS and CDR2 is FQNEAQ in the germline V gene. The CDR3 covers 15 residues.

This chain links TRBV5-4 with TRBJ2-5; D is perhaps TRBD1 or TRBD2 (6 bases each). In germline, CDR1 is SGHNT, CDR2 YYREEE (reference sequence). V gave up 5 bases and J gave up 5 bases, with 16 bases separating them. The CDR3 runs 14 residues. The CDR3 DNA sequence: TGTGCCAGCAGAGGAGGGAACAGGGATGAGACCCAGTACTTC. It translates to CASRGGNRDETQYF.

V and J are TRBV6-5 and TRBJ2-7; D is undetermined. Trimming left V 4 bases short and J 3 bases short, with 13 bases between. From germline, CDR1 is MNHEY and CDR2 SVGAGI. This CDR3 is 14 amino acids long. CDR3 in amino acids: CASSLDVSGYEQYF. DNA of the CDR3: TGTGCCAGCAGTTTGGACGTCTCGGGCTACGAGCAGTACTTC.

This chain links TRBV4-2 with TRBJ1-1; D not certain. Germline values: CDR1 LGHNA, CDR2 YNFKEQ. This CDR3 comprises 16 residues. V lost 0 bases and J lost 2, with 13 bases in between. The CDR3 coding sequence is TGTGCCAGCAGCCAAGAAGGAGTAGGACCAAACACTGAAGCTTTCTTT. Residues: CASSQEGVGPNTEAFF.

The J gene is TRBJ2-2, the V gene TRBV11-3; 9 bases match TRBD1. J was trimmed by 6 bases and V by 8 bases; bases with no gene match: 13. The CDR3 length is 16 residues. Germline V gene sequence: CDR1 SGHNT, CDR2 YENEEA. CDR3 coding DNA: TGTGCCAGCGGCGGCGGACAGGGGAGGGGAGCCGGGGAGCTGTTTTTT. Its protein is CASGGGQGRGAGELFF.

The chain has TRBV18 and TRBJ2-2; D may be TRBD1 (6 bases). The CDR3 is 13 amino acids. V gave up 9 bases and J gave up 1 base, with 9 bases separating them. CDR1 and CDR2 from the germline V gene are KGHSH and LQKENI. This CDR3 is CASETGNTGELFF. The CDR3 DNA reads as TGTGCCAGTGAGACAGGGAACACCGGGGAGCTGTTTTTT.

The chain employs TRBV5-1 and TRBJ2-1; TRBD2 agrees at 7 bases. Germline V gene data show CDR1 as SGHRS and CDR2 as YFSETQ. J lost 8 bases, V lost 5 bases, and 7 bases had no gene match. The CDR3 contains 13 residues. The CDR3 protein is CASRPLAVYEQFF. The CDR3 nucleotides read TGCGCCAGCAGACCCCTAGCGGTGTATGAGCAGTTCTTC.

V is TRBV7-2 and J is TRBJ2-2; 8 nucleotides line up with TRBD2. Germline trimming cut 3 bases from V and 8 bases from J; bases unmatched to any gene: 5. CDR1 SGHTA and CDR2 FQGNSA come from the germline V gene. The CDR3 contains 14 residues. The CDR3 sequence: CASSLTAGAGELFF. The CDR3 DNA reads TGTGCCAGCAGCTTGACAGCGGGAGCAGGGGAGCTGTTTTTT.

This chain links TRBV7-2 with TRBJ2-3, with D maybe TRBD2 (5 bases). V dropped 11 bases and J dropped 2 bases, with 20 bases sitting between them. Germline CDR1 and CDR2: SGHTA and FQGNSA. The CDR3 covers 15 residues. The CDR3 nucleotides are TGTGCCTCAAGCGGAGCCCCAGCCCCCACAGATACGCAGTATTTT. Its protein is CASSGAPAPTDTQYF.

Only one count was recorded for this clone. The chain uses TRBV14 and TRBJ2-3; tentative D call: TRBD2 (6 bases). V was pared by 6 bases and J by 1 base, with 14 bases between. This CDR3 spans 15 amino acids. CDR1 SGHDN and CDR2 FVKESK come from the germline V gene. The CDR3 loop is CASSPQASGTDTQYF. The CDR3 coding sequence is TGTGCCAGCAGTCCCCAGGCTAGCGGCACAGATACGCAGTATTTT.

This clone was counted a single time. The chain combines TRBV14 with TRBJ2-7; 7 nucleotides agree with TRBD1. Germline V gene data show CDR1 as SGHDN and CDR2 as FVKESK. The V and J ends lost 4 bases and 5 bases, in that order; junction bases with no gene match: 11. This CDR3 contains 15 residues. The CDR3 DNA follows: TGTGCCAGCAGCCCTCCCGGGACAGCGAAACACGAGCAGTACTTC. Amino acids: CASSPPGTAKHEQYF.

The chain carries TRBV28 and TRBJ1-1; TRBD1 might be the D (6 bases). Trimming pared 10 bases from V and 6 bases from J, leaving 12 bases between. The length of the CDR3 is 11 residues. The germline CDR1 and CDR2 sequences are MDHEN and SYDVKM. The CDR3 sequence is CAIYRAPEAFF. The CDR3 DNA is TGTGCCATTTACAGGGCCCCTGAAGCTTTCTTT. Using reference TRBV28 and TRBJ1-1 for the parts outside the CDR3, the full variable domain is DVKVTQSSRYLVKRTGEKVFLECVQDMDHENMFWYRQDPGLGLRLIYFSYDVKMKEKGDIPEGYSVSREKKERFSLILESASTNQTSMYLCAIYRAPEAFFGQGTRLTVV.

The chain employs TRBV28 and TRBJ1-2; D gene ambiguous. The CDR3 sequence is 12 residues long. Trimming took off 6 bases at V and 7 bases at J, with 12 bases between the two ends. CDR1 and CDR2 (germline): MDHEN, SYDVKM. CDR3 sequence reads: CASSSGRGGYTF. The CDR3 nucleotides are TGTGCCAGCAGCTCCGGACGAGGTGGCTACACCTTC.

The genes are TRBV19 and TRBJ1-2, with D possibly matching TRBD1 (5 bases). Between the trimmed V and J ends, which lost 3 bases and 8 bases, there was a span of 13 bases. Germline CDR1 and CDR2: LNHDA and SQIVND (reference sequence). This CDR3 is 13 amino acids long. The CDR3 DNA is TGTGCCAGTAGTATCGGGGCCACTCGGGGCTACACCTTC. It is translated as CASSIGATRGYTF.

This chain uses TRBV12-5 with TRBJ2-1; 8 bases map to TRBD2. J was trimmed by 9 bases and V by 6 bases; bases with no gene match: 7. Per the germline V gene, CDR1 is LGHNT and CDR2 is FRNRAP. The CDR3 spans 13 residues. CDR3 DNA sequence: TGTGCTAGTGGCCTGGGCGGGAGGACTGAGCAGTTCTTC. This encodes CASGLGGRTEQFF.

The chain joins TRBV28 to TRBJ2-7; D is perhaps TRBD2 (7 bases). The V gene lost 8 bases and the J gene lost 2 bases, with 19 bases spanning the gap. In germline, CDR1 is MDHEN, CDR2 SYDVKM. The CDR3 extends over 15 amino acids. The CDR3 DNA reads TGTGCCAGCGGCCGCCGAGGGGGGGGGACCTACGAGCAGTACTTC. Encoded protein: CASGRRGGGTYEQYF.

The chain recombines TRBV27 with TRBJ2-1; TRBD2 aligns across 8 bases. The CDR3 has 16 amino acids. Germline assignment: CDR1 MNHEY and CDR2 SMNVEV (reference sequence). V shed 4 bases, J shed 4 bases, and the junction held 9 bases outside the gene matches. CDR3 sequence reads: CASSSWSGGSYNEQFF. CDR3 sequence (DNA): TGTGCCAGCAGTTCGTGGAGCGGGGGAAGTTACAATGAGCAGTTCTTC.

As to this clone: The same CDR3 is also encoded by other DNA sequences in this sample. V gene TRBV7-2 combines with J gene TRBJ2-1, with D perhaps matching TRBD2 (5 bases). This CDR3 contains 15 residues. Germline V gene lookup returns CDR1 SGHTA and CDR2 FQGNSA. V was trimmed by 0 bases and J by 0 bases, leaving 6 bases between them. CDR3 sequence (DNA): TGTGCCAGCAGCTTAGCGGGGAGCTCCTACAATGAGCAGTTCTTC. Translating it yields CASSLAGSSYNEQFF.

This clone has a single count. This chain connects TRBV7-2 to TRBJ2-2; no definite D call. Trimming removed 3 bases at V and 4 bases at J, with 9 bases between. The germline CDR1 and CDR2 sequences are SGHTA and FQGNSA. The CDR3 has 14 residues. The CDR3: CASSLGQPTGELFF. The CDR3 nucleotides are TGTGCCAGCAGCTTGGGTCAGCCCACCGGGGAGCTGTTTTTT.

The rearrangement uses TRBV7-2 and TRBJ2-5; D possibly corresponds to TRBD1 (6 bases). Trimming took off 5 bases at V and 5 bases at J, with 12 bases between the two ends. Germline V lookup: CDR1 SGHTA, CDR2 FQGNSA. This CDR3 is built from 13 residues. CDR3 sequence (DNA): TGTGCCAGCAGCACCAGGGGTGGCGAGACCCAGTACTTC. Translating it yields CASSTRGGETQYF.

The chain couples TRBV5-6 to TRBJ2-1, with D maybe TRBD1 (6 bases). Germline CDR1 SGHDT, CDR2 YYEEEE. CDR3 length: 16 amino acids. Trimming took off 4 bases at V and 1 base at J, with 15 bases between the two ends. Here the CDR3 reads CASSTDGQISYNEQFF. The DNA for the CDR3 is TGTGCCAGCAGCACCGACGGACAGATATCCTACAATGAGCAGTTCTTC. The variable domain in full, with the rest retrieved from reference TRBV5-6 and TRBJ2-1, is DAGVTQSPTHLIKTRGQQVTLRCSPKSGHDTVSWYQQALGQGPQFIFQYYEEEERQRGNFPDRFSGHQFPNYSSELNVNALLLGDSALYLCASSTDGQISYNEQFFGPGTRLTVL.